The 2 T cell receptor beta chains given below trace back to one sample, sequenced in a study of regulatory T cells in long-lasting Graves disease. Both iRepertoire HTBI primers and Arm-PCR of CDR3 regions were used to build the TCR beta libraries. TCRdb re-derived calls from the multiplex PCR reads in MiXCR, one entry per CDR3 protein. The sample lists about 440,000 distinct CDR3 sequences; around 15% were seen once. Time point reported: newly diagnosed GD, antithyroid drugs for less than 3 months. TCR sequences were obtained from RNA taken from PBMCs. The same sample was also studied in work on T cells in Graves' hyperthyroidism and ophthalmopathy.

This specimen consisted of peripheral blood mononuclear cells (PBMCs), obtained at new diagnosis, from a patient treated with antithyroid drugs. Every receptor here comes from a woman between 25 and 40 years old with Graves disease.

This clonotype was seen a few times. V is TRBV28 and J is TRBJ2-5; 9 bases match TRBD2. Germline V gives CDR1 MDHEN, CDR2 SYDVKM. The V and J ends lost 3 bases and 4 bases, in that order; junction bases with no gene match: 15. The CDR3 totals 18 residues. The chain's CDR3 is CASSFRSKVTSGGETQYF. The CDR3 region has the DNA TGTGCCAGCAGTTTCAGAAGTAAAGTGACTAGCGGCGGAGAGACCCAGTACTTC.

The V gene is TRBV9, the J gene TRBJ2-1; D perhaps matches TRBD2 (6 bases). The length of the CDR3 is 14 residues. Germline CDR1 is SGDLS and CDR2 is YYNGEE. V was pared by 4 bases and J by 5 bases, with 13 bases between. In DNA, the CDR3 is TGTGCCAGCAGCCCTAGCGTTTCCCACAATGAGCAGTTCTTC. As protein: CASSPSVSHNEQFF.